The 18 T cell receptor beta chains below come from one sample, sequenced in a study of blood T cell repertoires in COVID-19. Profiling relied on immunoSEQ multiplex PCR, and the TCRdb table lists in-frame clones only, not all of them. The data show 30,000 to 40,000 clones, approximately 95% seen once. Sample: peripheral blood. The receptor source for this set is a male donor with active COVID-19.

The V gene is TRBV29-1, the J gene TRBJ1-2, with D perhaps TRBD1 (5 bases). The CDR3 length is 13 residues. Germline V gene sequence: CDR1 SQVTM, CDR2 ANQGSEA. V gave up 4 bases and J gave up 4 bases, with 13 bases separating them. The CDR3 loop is CSVGAQGFYGYTF. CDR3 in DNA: TGCAGCGTTGGGGCTCAGGGATTCTATGGCTACACCTTC.

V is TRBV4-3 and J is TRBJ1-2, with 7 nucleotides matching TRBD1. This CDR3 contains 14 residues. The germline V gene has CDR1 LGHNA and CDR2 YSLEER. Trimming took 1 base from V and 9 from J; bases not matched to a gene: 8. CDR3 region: CASSQGGGRPSYTF. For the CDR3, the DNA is TGCGCCAGCAGCCAAGGAGGGGGCCGACCGAGCTACACCTTC.

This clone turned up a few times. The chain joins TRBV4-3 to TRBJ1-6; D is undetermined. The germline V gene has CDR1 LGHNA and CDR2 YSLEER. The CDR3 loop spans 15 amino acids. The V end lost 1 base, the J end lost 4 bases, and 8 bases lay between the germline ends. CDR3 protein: CASSQVWQYNSPLHF. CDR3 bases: TGCGCCAGCAGCCAAGTATGGCAGTATAATTCACCCCTCCACTTT.

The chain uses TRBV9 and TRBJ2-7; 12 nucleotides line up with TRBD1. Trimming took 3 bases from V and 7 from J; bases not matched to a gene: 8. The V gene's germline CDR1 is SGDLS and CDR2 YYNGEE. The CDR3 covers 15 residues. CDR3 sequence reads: CASSDQGQGAREQYF. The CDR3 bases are TGTGCCAGCAGCGACCAGGGACAGGGGGCGCGTGAGCAGTACTTC.

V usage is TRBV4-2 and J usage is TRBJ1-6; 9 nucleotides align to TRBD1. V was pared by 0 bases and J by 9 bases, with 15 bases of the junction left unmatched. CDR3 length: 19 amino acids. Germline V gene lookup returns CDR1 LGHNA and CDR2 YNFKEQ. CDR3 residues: CASSQEFILSTGGGSPLHF. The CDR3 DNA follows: TGTGCCAGCAGCCAAGAGTTCATTCTTTCGACAGGGGGAGGTTCACCCCTCCACTTT.

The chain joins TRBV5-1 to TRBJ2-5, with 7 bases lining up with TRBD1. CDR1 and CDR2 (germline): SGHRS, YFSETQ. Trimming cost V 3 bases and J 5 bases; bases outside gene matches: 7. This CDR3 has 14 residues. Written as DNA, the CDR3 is TGCGCCAGCAGCTCCGGACAGGCCCAGGAGACCCAGTACTTC. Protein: CASSSGQAQETQYF.

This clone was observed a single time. CDR3 sequence: CSVDPEQGVNTEAFF. The CDR3, as DNA: TGCAGCGTCGACCCTGAACAGGGCGTGAACACTGAAGCTTTCTTT. J is TRBJ1-1 and V is TRBV29-1, with D perhaps TRBD1 (6 bases). V was pared by 6 bases and J by 0 bases, with 17 bases between. This CDR3 region has 15 residues. Germline assignment: CDR1 SQVTM and CDR2 ANQGSEA.

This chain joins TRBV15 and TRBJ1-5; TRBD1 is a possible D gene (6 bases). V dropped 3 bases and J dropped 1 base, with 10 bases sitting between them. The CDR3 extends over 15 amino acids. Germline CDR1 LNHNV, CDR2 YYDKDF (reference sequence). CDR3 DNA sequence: TGTGCCACCAGCAGGAGACAGGCCAGCAATCAGCCCCAGCATTTT. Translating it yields CATSRRQASNQPQHF.

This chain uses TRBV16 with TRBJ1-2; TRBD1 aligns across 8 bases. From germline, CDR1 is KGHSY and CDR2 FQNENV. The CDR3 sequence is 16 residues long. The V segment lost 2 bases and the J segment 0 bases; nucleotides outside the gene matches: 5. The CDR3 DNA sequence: TGTGCCAGCAGCCAAGGAAGACAGGGGTCTAACTATGGCTACACCTTC. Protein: CASSQGRQGSNYGYTF.

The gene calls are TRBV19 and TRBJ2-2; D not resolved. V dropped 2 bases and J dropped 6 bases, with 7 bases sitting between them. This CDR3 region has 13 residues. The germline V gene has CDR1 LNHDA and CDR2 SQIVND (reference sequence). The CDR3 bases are TGTGCCAGTAGTATAATTCTCTCCGGGGAGCTGTTTTTT. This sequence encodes CASSIILSGELFF.

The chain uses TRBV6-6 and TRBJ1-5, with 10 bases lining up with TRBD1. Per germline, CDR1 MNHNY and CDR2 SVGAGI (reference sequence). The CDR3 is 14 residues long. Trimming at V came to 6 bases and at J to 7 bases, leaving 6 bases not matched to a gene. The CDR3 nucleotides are TGTGCCAGCAGACTTGGACAGGGGGGACAGCCCCAGCATTTT. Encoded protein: CASRLGQGGQPQHF.

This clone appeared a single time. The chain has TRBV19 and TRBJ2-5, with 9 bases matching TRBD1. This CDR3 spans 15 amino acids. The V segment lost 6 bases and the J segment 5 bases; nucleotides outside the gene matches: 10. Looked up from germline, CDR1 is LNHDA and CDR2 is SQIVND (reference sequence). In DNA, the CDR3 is TGTGCCAGTAGGACCCAGGGACAGGGTGAGGAGACCCAGTACTTC. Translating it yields CASRTQGQGEETQYF.

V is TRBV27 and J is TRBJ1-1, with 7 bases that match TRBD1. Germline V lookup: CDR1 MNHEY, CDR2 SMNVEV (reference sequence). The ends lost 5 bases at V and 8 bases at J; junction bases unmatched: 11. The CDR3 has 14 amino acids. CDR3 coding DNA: TGTGCCAGCAGTCCCCGACTCCGGGACAGAGAAGCTTTCTTT. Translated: CASSPRLRDREAFF.

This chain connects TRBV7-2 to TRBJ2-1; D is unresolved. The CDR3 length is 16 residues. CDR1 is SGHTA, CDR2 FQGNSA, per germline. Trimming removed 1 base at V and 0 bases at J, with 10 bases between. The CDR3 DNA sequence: TGTGCCAGCAGCTTAGGGTCTCAGCGCTCCTACAATGAGCAGTTCTTC. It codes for CASSLGSQRSYNEQFF.

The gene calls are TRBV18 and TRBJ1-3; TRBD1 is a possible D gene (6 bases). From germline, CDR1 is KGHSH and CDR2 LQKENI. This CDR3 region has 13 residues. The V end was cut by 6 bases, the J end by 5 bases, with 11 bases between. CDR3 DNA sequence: TGTGCCAGCTCCTTTTGGGACAGAAACACCATATATTTT. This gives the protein CASSFWDRNTIYF.

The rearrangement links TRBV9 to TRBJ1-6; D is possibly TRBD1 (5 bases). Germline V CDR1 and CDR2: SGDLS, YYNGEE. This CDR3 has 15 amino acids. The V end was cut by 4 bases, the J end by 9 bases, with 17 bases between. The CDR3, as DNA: TGTGCCAGCAGCCTATCCCCCCGGGACTCTTCACCCCTCCACTTT. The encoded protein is CASSLSPRDSSPLHF.

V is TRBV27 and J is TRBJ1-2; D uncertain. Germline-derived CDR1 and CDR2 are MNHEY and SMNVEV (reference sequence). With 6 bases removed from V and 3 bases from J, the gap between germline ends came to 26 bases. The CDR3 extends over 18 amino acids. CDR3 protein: CASRVSVAPLAGDYGYTF. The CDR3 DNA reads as TGTGCCAGCAGAGTTTCCGTCGCCCCGTTAGCCGGGGACTATGGCTACACCTTC.

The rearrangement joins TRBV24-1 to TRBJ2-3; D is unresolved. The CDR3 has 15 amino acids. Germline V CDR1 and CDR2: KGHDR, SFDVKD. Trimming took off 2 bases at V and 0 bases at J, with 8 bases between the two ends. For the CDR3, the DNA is TGTGCCACCAGTGATTCAGGTTCTAGCACAGATACGCAGTATTTT. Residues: CATSDSGSSTDTQYF.